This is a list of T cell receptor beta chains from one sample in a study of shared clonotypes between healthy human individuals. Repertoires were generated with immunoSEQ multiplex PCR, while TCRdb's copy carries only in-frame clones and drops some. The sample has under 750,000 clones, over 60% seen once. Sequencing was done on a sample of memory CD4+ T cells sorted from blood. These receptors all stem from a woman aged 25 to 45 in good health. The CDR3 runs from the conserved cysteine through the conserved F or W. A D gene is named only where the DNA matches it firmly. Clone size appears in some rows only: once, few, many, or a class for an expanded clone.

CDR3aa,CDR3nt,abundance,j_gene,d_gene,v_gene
CASSRGLAGGTGELFF,TGTGCCAGCAGCAGAGGACTAGCGGGAGGGACCGGGGAGCTGTTTTTT,NA,TRBJ2-2,TRBD2,TRBV11-3
CASRKGVTGNTIYF,TGTGCCAGCAGGAAAGGGGTAACTGGAAACACCATATATTTT,few,TRBJ1-3,NA,TRBV7-2
CASSEYAGVSYGYTF,TGTGCCAGCAGTGAATATGCGGGGGTGTCCTATGGCTACACCTTC,few,TRBJ1-2,NA,TRBV25-1
CASSETRYNEQFF,TGTGCCAGCAGTGAAACAAGATACAATGAGCAGTTCTTC,NA,TRBJ2-1,NA,TRBV2
CASSLGGTGQETQYF,TGTGCCAGCAGCTTAGGAGGGACTGGCCAAGAGACCCAGTACTTC,NA,TRBJ2-5,NA,TRBV7-2
CASSNRRVSEQYF,TGTGCCAGCAGTAATCGACGAGTCTCCGAGCAGTACTTC,NA,TRBJ2-7,NA,TRBV27
CAWTASPKSYTF,TGTGCCTGGACCGCCTCACCAAAGAGCTACACCTTC,few,TRBJ1-2,NA,TRBV30
CASSLSSGSSYEQYF,TGTGCCAGCAGCTTATCTAGCGGGAGCTCCTACGAGCAGTACTTC,many,TRBJ2-7,TRBD2,TRBV11-2
CASSDRAGGNHEQFF,TGTGCCAGCAGTGATCGAGCGGGAGGGAATCATGAGCAGTTCTTC,NA,TRBJ2-1,TRBD2,TRBV2
CASSYSGQSSYEQYF,TGTGCCAGCAGTTACTCGGGACAGAGCTCCTACGAGCAGTACTTC,NA,TRBJ2-7,TRBD1,TRBV6-6
CASSPGTGSEKLFF,TGCGCCAGCAGCCCAGGGACAGGTTCCGAAAAACTGTTTTTT,NA,TRBJ1-4,TRBD1,TRBV5-1
CASSVRPGAGTEAFF,TGTGCCAGCAGCGTCCGACCCGGGGCGGGCACTGAAGCTTTCTTT,NA,TRBJ1-1,NA,TRBV9
CASSSRQGPQPQHF,TGTGCCAGCAGCTCTCGACAGGGACCCCAGCCCCAGCATTTT,NA,TRBJ1-5,TRBD1,TRBV7-8
CASSGTSGRFNEQFF,TGTGCCAGCAGCGGAACTAGCGGGAGGTTCAATGAGCAGTTCTTC,NA,TRBJ2-1,TRBD2,TRBV6-1
CASSEGDNSYEQYF,TGTGCCAGCAGTGAAGGGGACAACTCCTACGAGCAGTACTTC,NA,TRBJ2-7,NA,TRBV25-1
CASSFGTSTDTQYF,TGTGCCAGCAGCTTCGGCACTTCCACAGATACGCAGTATTTT,once,TRBJ2-3,NA,TRBV11-2
CASSRSDTGELFF,TGTGCCAGCAGTCGGAGCGACACCGGGGAGCTGTTTTTT,NA,TRBJ2-2,NA,TRBV5-4
CASSEIRGASGYTF,TGTGCCAGCAGTGAGATCCGGGGGGCCTCTGGCTACACCTTC,NA,TRBJ1-2,NA,TRBV7-9
CASSPGGITEAFF,TGTGCCAGCTCACCGGGGGGCATCACTGAAGCTTTCTTT,few,TRBJ1-1,NA,TRBV18
CASSFGQGEVEAFF,TGCGCCAGCAGCTTTGGACAGGGGGAGGTTGAAGCTTTCTTT,NA,TRBJ1-1,TRBD1,TRBV5-1
CASSGTLYEQYF,TGTGCCAGCTCCGGGACTCTCTACGAGCAGTACTTC,NA,TRBJ2-7,NA,TRBV18
CASKAASLSYEQYF,TGCGCCAGCAAGGCGGCGAGCCTCTCCTACGAGCAGTACTTC,NA,TRBJ2-7,NA,TRBV10-2
CASRATGTDYGYTF,TGTGCCAGCAGGGCTACCGGGACGGATTATGGCTACACCTTC,few,TRBJ1-2,NA,TRBV6-6
CASSLGSVGTGELFF,TGCGCCAGCAGCTTGGGTAGCGTGGGAACCGGGGAGCTGTTTTTT,NA,TRBJ2-2,NA,TRBV5-1
CASSPGPSSYNEQFF,TGTGCCAGCTCGCCAGGGCCTAGCTCCTACAATGAGCAGTTCTTC,NA,TRBJ2-1,NA,TRBV18
CASTISRYREQYF,TGTGCCAGCACTATTTCGAGGTATCGCGAGCAGTACTTC,NA,TRBJ2-7,NA,TRBV28
CASTPTGWDTEAFF,TGTGCCAGTACCCCGACAGGTTGGGACACTGAAGCTTTCTTT,NA,TRBJ1-1,NA,TRBV19
CASSETGPNTEAFF,TGTGCCAGCAGTGAAACAGGACCGAACACTGAAGCTTTCTTT,once,TRBJ1-1,NA,TRBV2
CASSPLQGRYGYTF,TGTGCCAGCAGCCCCCTACAGGGGAGGTATGGCTACACCTTC,NA,TRBJ1-2,TRBD1,TRBV5-4
CASSEMRAGEQFF,TGCGCCAGCAGTGAAATGCGAGCTGGGGAGCAGTTCTTC,NA,TRBJ2-1,NA,TRBV10-1
CASRAIANEQFF,TGTGCCAGCAGAGCAATAGCGAATGAGCAGTTCTTC,few,TRBJ2-1,NA,TRBV7-2
CASSELAGERDTQYF,TGTGCCAGCAGTGAGTTAGCGGGAGAACGGGATACGCAGTATTTT,NA,TRBJ2-3,TRBD2,TRBV6-1
CASRRRDTENTEAFF,TGTGCCAGCAGGCGCCGGGACACGGAGAACACTGAAGCTTTCTTT,few,TRBJ1-1,NA,TRBV5-4
CASSVGSEGSGELFF,TGTGCCAGCAGCGTAGGGTCTGAAGGGTCCGGGGAGCTGTTTTTT,once,TRBJ2-2,NA,TRBV9
CASREQMNTEAFF,TGTGCCAGCAGGGAACAGATGAACACTGAAGCTTTCTTT,NA,TRBJ1-1,NA,TRBV7-2
CASSPRVLGGQAYYGYTF,TGTGCCAGCAGCCCGCGAGTTTTAGGGGGACAGGCGTACTATGGCTACACCTTC,once,TRBJ1-2,TRBD1,TRBV9
CASSTQAGVEQFF,TGTGCCAGCAGTACACAGGCTGGGGTTGAGCAGTTCTTC,many,TRBJ2-1,NA,TRBV6-6
CASSIPTGRVAGELFF,TGTGCCAGTAGTATACCTACAGGGAGGGTCGCCGGGGAGCTGTTTTTT,few,TRBJ2-2,NA,TRBV19
CASSLGGEGETQYF,TGTGCCAGCAGTTTGGGAGGGGAAGGGGAGACCCAGTACTTC,NA,TRBJ2-5,TRBD2,TRBV28
CASSLQSRRGDTQYF,TGTGCCAGTAGCTTACAGTCCCGCCGGGGTGATACGCAGTATTTT,NA,TRBJ2-3,NA,TRBV19
CASSGVSRQGRQLEF,TGTGCCAGCAGCGGGGTTAGTAGACAGGGACGGCAGTTGGAGTTC,NA,TRBJ2-7,TRBD1,TRBV5-5
CASSPSSWDEQYF,TGTGCCAGCTCCCCTAGCTCCTGGGACGAGCAGTACTTC,NA,TRBJ2-7,NA,TRBV18
CASSTKTGISGNTIYF,TGTGCCAGCAGCACAAAGACAGGGATCTCTGGAAACACCATATATTTT,NA,TRBJ1-3,TRBD1,TRBV11-2
CASSLAGTSDQETQYF,TGCGCCAGCAGCTTGGCCGGGACTAGCGATCAAGAGACCCAGTACTTC,NA,TRBJ2-5,TRBD2,TRBV5-1
CASSPLGQGTDTQYF,TGTGCCAGCTCACCACTGGGTCAGGGCACAGATACGCAGTATTTT,NA,TRBJ2-3,NA,TRBV18
CASSLSSSSYNEQFF,TGCGCCAGCAGCTTGTCTTCCTCCTCTTACAATGAGCAGTTCTTC,few,TRBJ2-1,NA,TRBV5-1
CASSGTEQYF,TGTGCCAGCAGTGGAACCGAGCAGTACTTC,NA,TRBJ2-7,NA,TRBV28
CASSLASLPTNEQFF,TGTGCCAGCAGTCTAGCATCCCTACCCACCAATGAGCAGTTCTTC,NA,TRBJ2-1,NA,TRBV5-8